The clone carrying this TCR beta chain has just a few counts. Its antigen is not identified. V lost 1 base and J 6 bases, leaving 10 bases between the germline ends. The CDR3 is 14 amino acids. CDR1 SEHNR and CDR2 FQNEAQ come from the germline V gene (reference sequence). If no ophthalmopathy progression occurred within 18 months, Graves' hyperthyroidism was stable. Patients aged 18 to 65 with hyperthyroidism were newly diagnosed, with duration under 2 months. TCR beta CDR3 region amplification was performed from RNA transcripts. Initially, a first-round RT-PCR of the TCR CDR3 employed the HTBI primer set. TCRdb called the multiplex PCR reads again in MiXCR, with one record for every CDR3 protein. The sample shows some 770,000 distinct CDR3 sequences, over 15% of them seen only once. The data stem from a study of T cells in Graves' hyperthyroidism and ophthalmopathy. Study-wide findings and caveats: A 13 V-J model separated ophthalmopathy from stable hyperthyroidism. The model's output predicted ophthalmopathy at a median of 6.5 months prior to onset.

Input material: blood. The sequence derives from a man aged 18-30 years with Graves' hyperthyroidism. The chain uses TRBV7-9 and TRBJ1-5; unclear D gene. The CDR3 here is CASSLVGRGQPQHF. In DNA, the CDR3 is TGTGCCAGCAGCTTAGTGGGAAGAGGTCAGCCCCAGCATTTT.